A selection of T cell receptor beta chains follows, all from one sample in a study of sequential checkpoint blockade in melanoma. Here immunoSEQ multiplex PCR was the method, and the copy in TCRdb shows in-frame clones only, minus some. Of 15,000 to 20,000 clones listed, 69% are singletons. This specimen consisted of CD8+ T cells sorted from blood (inferred from file names), obtained from a patient given nivolumab and ipilimumab in sequence. These receptors originate from a human donor with melanoma. Both conserved end residues are part of each CDR3. The order of the fields is V gene, D gene, J gene, clone size, CDR3 protein, CDR3 DNA. A D gene is named only where the DNA matches it firmly. Size values are once, few and many counts, or a class for expanded clones, and some rows have none.

TRBV5-6	NA	TRBJ1-1	NA	CASSWPSGGQNTEAFF	TGTGCCAGCAGCTGGCCAAGCGGGGGCCAGAACACTGAAGCTTTCTTT
TRBV25-1	NA	TRBJ2-5	once	CASSEIKNQETQYF	TGTGCCAGCAGTGAAATAAAAAACCAAGAGACCCAGTACTTC
TRBV27	NA	TRBJ2-7	NA	CASSRTGQYEQYF	TGTGCCAGCAGTCGAACGGGACAATACGAGCAGTACTTC
TRBV28	NA	TRBJ2-7	NA	CASSSRRDWSSYEQYF	TGTGCCAGCAGCTCCCGCCGGGACTGGAGCTCCTACGAGCAGTACTTC
TRBV5-1	NA	TRBJ2-1	NA	CASSLGPSLTSSYNEQFF	TGCGCCAGCAGCTTGGGGCCTAGCCTTACGAGCTCCTACAATGAGCAGTTCTTC
TRBV7-9	NA	TRBJ1-2	NA	CASSPLLANYGYTF	TGTGCCAGCAGCCCCTTACTTGCTAACTATGGCTACACCTTC
TRBV10-3	NA	TRBJ2-7	NA	CAIAQGGIEQYF	TGTGCCATCGCACAGGGAGGGATCGAGCAGTACTTC
TRBV7-8	NA	TRBJ2-1	NA	CASSLGGDWDEQFF	TGTGCCAGCAGCTTAGGGGGCGATTGGGATGAGCAGTTCTTC
TRBV4-3	TRBD2	TRBJ2-2	NA	CASSQDWGLAFRTGELFF	TGCGCCAGCAGCCAAGATTGGGGACTAGCGTTTAGGACCGGGGAGCTGTTTTTT
TRBV6-4	TRBD2	TRBJ2-2	NA	CASGAGEAGELFF	TGTGCCAGCGGTGCGGGAGAGGCCGGGGAGCTGTTTTTT
TRBV13	TRBD2	TRBJ2-1	NA	CASSSYSGHLRVNEQFF	TGTGCCAGCAGCTCCTATAGCGGGCACCTACGAGTCAATGAGCAGTTCTTC
TRBV7-2	TRBD1	TRBJ1-5	few	CASSLGIRGLNQPQHF	TGTGCCAGCAGCTTAGGGATCAGGGGGCTAAATCAGCCCCAGCATTTT
TRBV7-9	TRBD1	TRBJ1-1	NA	CASSPRDRSLNTEAFF	TGTGCCAGCAGCCCCCGGGACAGGAGCTTGAACACTGAAGCTTTCTTT
TRBV6-5	NA	TRBJ1-2	NA	CASSMRTGIAVGYTF	TGTGCCAGCAGTATGCGTACAGGGATCGCGGTGGGCTACACCTTC
TRBV28	TRBD1	TRBJ2-6	NA	CASSPSGTGILYGANVLTF	TGTGCCAGCAGCCCTTCCGGGACAGGGATACTATATGGGGCCAACGTCCTGACTTTC
TRBV28	NA	TRBJ1-1	once	CASSETGGNTEAFF	TGTGCCAGCAGTGAGACAGGCGGGAACACTGAAGCTTTCTTT
TRBV5-1	TRBD1	TRBJ1-2	NA	CASSLAGQGSHGYTF	TGCGCCAGCAGCTTGGCGGGACAGGGGAGCCATGGCTACACCTTC
TRBV5-5	NA	TRBJ2-1	NA	CASSLTDPGSGQNEQFF	TGTGCCAGCAGCTTGACTGATCCAGGGTCAGGGCAAAATGAGCAGTTCTTC
TRBV6-5	NA	TRBJ2-5	NA	CASSYFSPGIGKTQYF	TGTGCCAGCAGTTACTTTTCTCCAGGGATCGGAAAGACCCAGTACTTC
TRBV6-1	TRBD2	TRBJ2-3	NA	CASSVTSGSPDTQYF	TGTGCCAGCAGCGTGACTAGCGGGAGCCCAGATACGCAGTATTTT
TRBV10-2	TRBD2	TRBJ2-7	NA	CASSESTQRDLYEQYF	TGCGCCAGCAGTGAGTCAACCCAGCGGGATCTCTACGAGCAGTACTTC
TRBV11-2	NA	TRBJ2-3	few	CASSPGEQHTDTQYF	TGTGCCAGCAGCCCTGGGGAGCAGCACACAGATACGCAGTATTTT
TRBV7-9	NA	TRBJ2-2	few	CACPGTQNTGELFF	TGTGCCTGCCCAGGGACACAAAACACCGGGGAGCTGTTTTTT
TRBV27	NA	TRBJ2-4	medium-sized	CASGSSKKNIQYF	TGTGCCAGCGGTAGCTCGAAGAAAAACATTCAGTACTTC
TRBV30	NA	TRBJ1-1	few	CAWSVSYEAFF	TGTGCCTGGAGTGTCTCGTATGAAGCTTTCTTT
TRBV4-2	TRBD2	TRBJ2-7	NA	CASSEYATSGYYEQYF	TGTGCCAGCAGCGAGTATGCGACTAGCGGTTACTACGAGCAGTACTTC
TRBV7-6	TRBD1	TRBJ2-7	NA	CASSGSGQKAYEQYF	TGTGCCAGCAGCGGCTCGGGACAGAAAGCCTACGAGCAGTACTTC
TRBV13	TRBD1	TRBJ1-1	NA	CASLSRDSMDTEAFF	TGTGCCAGCTTATCTAGGGACAGCATGGACACTGAAGCTTTCTTT
TRBV30	TRBD1	TRBJ1-2	NA	CASGTGITDGYTF	TGTGCCAGTGGGACAGGGATAACAGATGGCTACACCTTC
TRBV5-4	NA	TRBJ2-3	once	CASSLPADPTDTQYF	TGTGCCAGCAGCTTGCCAGCGGACCCCACAGATACGCAGTATTTT
TRBV29-1	NA	TRBJ1-2	NA	CSTADQTVSYGYTF	TGCAGCACAGCCGACCAGACAGTTTCCTATGGCTACACCTTC
TRBV4-2	TRBD1	TRBJ2-7	NA	CASSQDGTGGLYEQYF	TGTGCCAGCAGCCAAGATGGGACAGGGGGTCTTTACGAGCAGTACTTC
TRBV6-6	NA	TRBJ1-5	large	CASSRQPANQPQHF	TGTGCCAGCAGTCGACAGCCAGCCAATCAGCCCCAGCATTTT
TRBV28	NA	TRBJ2-7	NA	CASRRAFAYEQYF	TGTGCCAGCAGGCGGGCATTCGCCTACGAGCAGTACTTC
TRBV5-4	TRBD1	TRBJ2-7	NA	CASSSEQGIQSYEQYF	TGTGCCAGCAGCTCCGAACAGGGGATTCAATCCTACGAGCAGTACTTC
TRBV4-1	TRBD2	TRBJ2-7	NA	CASSQDPTSGWGSSYEQYF	TGCGCCAGCAGCCAAGATCCCACTAGCGGGTGGGGAAGCTCCTACGAGCAGTACTTC
TRBV11-2	TRBD1	TRBJ1-1	few	CASSPTTGANTEAFF	TGTGCCAGCAGCCCGACTACAGGGGCGAACACTGAAGCTTTCTTT
TRBV4-1	NA	TRBJ2-7	NA	CASSQGGRPTYEQYF	TGCGCCAGCAGCCAAGGGGGCAGGCCCACCTACGAGCAGTACTTC
TRBV5-6	TRBD2	TRBJ2-1	NA	CASSLGVGGREQFF	TGTGCCAGCAGCTTGGGGGTGGGAGGGCGTGAGCAGTTCTTC
TRBV5-6	NA	TRBJ2-7	large	CASSWTVPGEQYF	TGTGCCAGCAGCTGGACAGTTCCCGGCGAGCAGTACTTC
TRBV18	TRBD2	TRBJ2-1	NA	CASSPALAGVYNEQFF	TGTGCCAGCTCACCCGCGCTAGCGGGAGTCTACAATGAGCAGTTCTTC
TRBV19	NA	TRBJ2-5	NA	CASRGWESRQETQYF	TGTGCCAGTAGAGGCTGGGAGTCACGCCAAGAGACCCAGTACTTC
TRBV6-5	NA	TRBJ1-2	NA	CASSYAGGNYGYTF	TGTGCCAGCAGTTATGCCGGGGGAAACTATGGCTACACCTTC
TRBV13	TRBD2	TRBJ2-7	NA	CASSLGSGLAGAEQYF	TGTGCCAGCAGCTTAGGGTCTGGACTAGCGGGAGCCGAGCAGTACTTC
TRBV7-3	NA	TRBJ2-7	few	CASGVLKPDRPKTSYEQYF	TGTGCCAGCGGCGTCCTGAAGCCAGACAGACCGAAAACCTCCTACGAGCAGTACTTC
TRBV9	TRBD1	TRBJ2-7	NA	CASSETGTGEQYF	TGTGCCAGCAGCGAGACAGGGACGGGCGAGCAGTACTTC
TRBV9	TRBD1	TRBJ1-2	NA	CASSAGDRGGYTF	TGTGCCAGCAGCGCGGGGGACAGGGGGGGCTACACCTTC
TRBV11-2	TRBD2	TRBJ2-7	NA	CASSLGGLAGRSYEQYF	TGTGCCAGCAGCTTAGGGGGGCTAGCGGGACGCTCCTACGAGCAGTACTTC
TRBV7-6	NA	TRBJ1-5	NA	CASSIDSYSNQPQHF	TGTGCCAGCAGCATTGACAGCTATAGCAATCAGCCCCAGCATTTT
TRBV28	NA	TRBJ1-5	once	CASRTGSYSNQPQHF	TGTGCCAGCAGAACAGGGAGTTATAGCAATCAGCCCCAGCATTTT
TRBV7-9	TRBD1	TRBJ2-5	NA	CASSTPIDVQGGRETQYF	TGTGCCAGCAGCACCCCCATTGACGTACAGGGGGGAAGAGAGACCCAGTACTTC
TRBV5-8	NA	TRBJ2-3	NA	CASSLGLGKDTQYF	TGTGCCAGCAGCTTGGGACTAGGAAAGGATACGCAGTATTTT
TRBV7-9	NA	TRBJ2-3	NA	CASSLQANSDTQYF	TGTGCCAGCAGCTTACAGGCGAATTCAGATACGCAGTATTTT
TRBV27	TRBD1	TRBJ1-2	NA	CASRPTGDRGYTF	TGTGCCAGCAGGCCAACAGGGGATCGGGGCTACACCTTC
TRBV9	NA	TRBJ2-7	once	CASSVESSSYEQYF	TGTGCCAGCAGCGTAGAGTCCAGTTCCTACGAGCAGTACTTC
TRBV7-3	NA	TRBJ2-3	NA	CASSRAGTGDTQYF	TGTGCCAGCAGCCGGGCTGGGACTGGAGATACGCAGTATTTT
TRBV2	NA	TRBJ1-2	NA	CASSEPGTAGYTF	TGTGCCAGCAGCGAGCCAGGAACGGCTGGCTACACCTTC
TRBV28	NA	TRBJ1-3	NA	CASRFTGVRDTIYF	TGTGCCAGCAGATTCACGGGGGTTCGAGACACCATATATTTT